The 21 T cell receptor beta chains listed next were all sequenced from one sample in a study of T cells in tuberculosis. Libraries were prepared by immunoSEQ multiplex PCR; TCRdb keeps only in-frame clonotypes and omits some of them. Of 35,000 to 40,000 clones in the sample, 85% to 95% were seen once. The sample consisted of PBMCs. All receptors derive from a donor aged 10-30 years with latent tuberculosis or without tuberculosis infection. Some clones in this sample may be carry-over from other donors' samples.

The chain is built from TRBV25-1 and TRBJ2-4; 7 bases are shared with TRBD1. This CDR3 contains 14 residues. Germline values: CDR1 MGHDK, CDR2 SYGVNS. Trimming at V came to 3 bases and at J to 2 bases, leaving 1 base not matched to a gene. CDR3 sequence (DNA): TGTGCCAGCAGTGACAGGGGGTCCAAAAACATTCAGTACTTC. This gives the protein CASSDRGSKNIQYF.

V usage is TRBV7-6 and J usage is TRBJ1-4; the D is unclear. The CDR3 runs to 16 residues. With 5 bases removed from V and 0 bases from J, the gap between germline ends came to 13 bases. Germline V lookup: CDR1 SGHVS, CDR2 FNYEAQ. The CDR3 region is CASSPRAGATNEKLFF. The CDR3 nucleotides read TGTGCCAGCAGCCCCCGTGCGGGTGCAACTAATGAAAAACTGTTTTTT.

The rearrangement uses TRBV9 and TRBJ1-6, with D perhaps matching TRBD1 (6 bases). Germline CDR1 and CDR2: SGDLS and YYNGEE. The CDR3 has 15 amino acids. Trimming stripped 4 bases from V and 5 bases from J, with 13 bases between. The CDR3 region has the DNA TGTGCCAGCAGCCCCAGGACAGCACATAATTCACCCCTCCACTTT. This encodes CASSPRTAHNSPLHF. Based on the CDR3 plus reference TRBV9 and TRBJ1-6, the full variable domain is DSGVTQTPKHLITATGQRVTLRCSPRSGDLSVYWYQQSLDQGLQFLIQYYNGEERAKGNILERFSAQQFPDLHSELNLSSLELGDSALYFCASSPRTAHNSPLHFGNGTRLTVT.

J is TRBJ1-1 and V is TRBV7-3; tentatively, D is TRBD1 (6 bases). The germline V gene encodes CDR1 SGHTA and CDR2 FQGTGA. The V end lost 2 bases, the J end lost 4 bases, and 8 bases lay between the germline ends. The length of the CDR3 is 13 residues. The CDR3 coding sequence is TGTGCCAGCAGCTTAGGGGGCCCCACTGAAGCTTTCTTT. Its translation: CASSLGGPTEAFF.

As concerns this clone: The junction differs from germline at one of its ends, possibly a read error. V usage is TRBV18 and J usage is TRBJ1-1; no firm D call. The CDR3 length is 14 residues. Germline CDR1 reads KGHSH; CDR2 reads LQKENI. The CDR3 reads CASSPQVGNSEAFF. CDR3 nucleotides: TGTGCCAGCTCACCACAGGTTGGAAACAGTGAAGCTTTCTTT.

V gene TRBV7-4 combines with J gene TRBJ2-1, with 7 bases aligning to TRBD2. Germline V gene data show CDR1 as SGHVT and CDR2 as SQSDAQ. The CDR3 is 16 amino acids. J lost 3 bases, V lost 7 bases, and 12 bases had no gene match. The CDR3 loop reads CASKLTTSAHYNEQFF. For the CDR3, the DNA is TGTGCCAGCAAACTAACCACTAGCGCGCACTACAATGAGCAGTTCTTC.

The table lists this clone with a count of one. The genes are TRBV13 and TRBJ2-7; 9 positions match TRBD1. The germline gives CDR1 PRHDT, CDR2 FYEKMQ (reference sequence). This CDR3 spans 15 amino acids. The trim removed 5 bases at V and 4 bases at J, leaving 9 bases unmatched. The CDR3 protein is CASSTRQGVVYEQYF. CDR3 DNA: TGTGCCAGCAGCACAAGACAGGGGGTGGTATACGAGCAGTACTTC.

DNA of the CDR3: TGTGCCAGCAGCTTAGGAGGCGCAGATACGCAGTATTTT. Translation gives CASSLGGADTQYF. The chain employs TRBV11-2 and TRBJ2-3; unclear D gene. Germline V gene lookup returns CDR1 SGHAT and CDR2 FQNNGV. CDR3 length: 13 residues. V lost 1 base to trimming and J lost 4 bases, with 6 bases between them. Based on the CDR3 plus reference TRBV11-2 and TRBJ2-3, the full variable domain is EAGVAQSPRYKIIEKRQSVAFWCNPISGHATLYWYQQILGQGPKLLIQFQNNGVVDDSQLPKDRFSAERLKGVDSTLKIQPAKLEDSAVYLCASSLGGADTQYFGPGTRLTVL.

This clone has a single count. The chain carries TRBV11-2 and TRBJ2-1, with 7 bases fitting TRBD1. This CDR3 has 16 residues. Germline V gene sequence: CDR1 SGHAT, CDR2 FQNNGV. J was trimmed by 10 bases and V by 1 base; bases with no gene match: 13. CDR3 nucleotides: TGTGCCAGCAGCTTAGGAAGACAGGGCCCCCGGGGAGAGCAGTTCTTC. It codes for CASSLGRQGPRGEQFF.

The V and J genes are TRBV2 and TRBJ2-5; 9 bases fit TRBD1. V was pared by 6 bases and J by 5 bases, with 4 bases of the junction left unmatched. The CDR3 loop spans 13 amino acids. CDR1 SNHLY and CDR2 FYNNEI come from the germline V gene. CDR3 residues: CASRQGAVETQYF. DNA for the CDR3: TGTGCCAGCAGACAGGGGGCGGTGGAGACCCAGTACTTC.

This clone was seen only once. Here the CDR3 DNA reads TGTGCCAGCAGTGTGGTGAGCTCCTACAATGAGCAGTTCTTC. Encoded protein: CASSVVSSYNEQFF. The chain combines TRBV6-1 with TRBJ2-1; D unclear. CDR3 length: 14 residues. The germline V gene encodes CDR1 MNHNS and CDR2 SASEGT. Trimming left V 4 bases short and J 0 bases short, with 7 bases between.

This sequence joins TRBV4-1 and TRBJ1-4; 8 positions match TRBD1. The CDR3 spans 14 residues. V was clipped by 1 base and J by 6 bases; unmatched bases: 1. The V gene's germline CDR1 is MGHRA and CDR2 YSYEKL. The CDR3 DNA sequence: TGCGCCAGCAGCCAAGGACAGGGGTATGAAAAACTGTTTTTT. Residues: CASSQGQGYEKLFF.

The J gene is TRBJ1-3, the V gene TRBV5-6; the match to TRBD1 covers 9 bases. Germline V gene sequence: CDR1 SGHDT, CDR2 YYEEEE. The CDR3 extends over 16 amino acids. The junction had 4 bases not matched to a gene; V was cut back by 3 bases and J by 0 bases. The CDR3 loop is CASSWDRDVSGNTIYF. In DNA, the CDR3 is TGTGCCAGCAGCTGGGACAGGGACGTCTCTGGAAACACCATATATTTT.

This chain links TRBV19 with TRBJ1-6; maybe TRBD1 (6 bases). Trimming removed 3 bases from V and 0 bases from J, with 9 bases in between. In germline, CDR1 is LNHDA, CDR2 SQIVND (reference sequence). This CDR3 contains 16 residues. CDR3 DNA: TGTGCCAGTAGTATGGACAGACTCTCCTATAATTCACCCCTCCACTTT. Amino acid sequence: CASSMDRLSYNSPLHF.

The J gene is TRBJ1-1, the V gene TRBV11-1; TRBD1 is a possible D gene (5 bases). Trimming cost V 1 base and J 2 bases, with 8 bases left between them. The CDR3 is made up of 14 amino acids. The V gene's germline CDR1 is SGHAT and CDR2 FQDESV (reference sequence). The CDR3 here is CASSLDRLNTEAFF. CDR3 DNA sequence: TGTGCCAGCAGCTTAGACAGGCTAAACACTGAAGCTTTCTTT.

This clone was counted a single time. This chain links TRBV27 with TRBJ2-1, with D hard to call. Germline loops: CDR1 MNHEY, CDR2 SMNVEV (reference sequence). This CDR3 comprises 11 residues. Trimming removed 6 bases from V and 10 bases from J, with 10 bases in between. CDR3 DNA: TGTGCCAGCAGGCTACGAAGAGAGCAGTTCTTC. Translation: CASRLRREQFF.

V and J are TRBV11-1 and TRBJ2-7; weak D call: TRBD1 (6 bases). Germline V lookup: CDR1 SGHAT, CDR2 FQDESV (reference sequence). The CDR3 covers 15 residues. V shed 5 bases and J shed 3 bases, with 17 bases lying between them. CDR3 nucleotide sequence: TGTGCCAGCAGCCGTGCACAGGGTTGGGGCTACGAGCAGTACTTC. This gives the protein CASSRAQGWGYEQYF.

The CDR3 DNA reads TGTGCCAGCAGCTTAGTAGTCGGGGGGGAGAACACTGAAGCTTTCTTT. The encoded protein is CASSLVVGGENTEAFF. J is TRBJ1-1 and V is TRBV7-2, with a tentative D call TRBD1 (5 bases). Germline CDR1 SGHTA, CDR2 FQGNSA. The CDR3 spans 16 residues. Trimming cost V 1 base and J 1 base, with 13 bases left between them.

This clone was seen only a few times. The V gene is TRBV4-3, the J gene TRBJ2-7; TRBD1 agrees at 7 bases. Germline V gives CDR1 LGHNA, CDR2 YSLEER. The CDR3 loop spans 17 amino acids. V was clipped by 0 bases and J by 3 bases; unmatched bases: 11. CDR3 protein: CASSQDQSDRVYYEQYF. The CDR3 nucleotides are TGCGCCAGCAGCCAAGATCAAAGCGACAGGGTCTACTACGAGCAGTACTTC.

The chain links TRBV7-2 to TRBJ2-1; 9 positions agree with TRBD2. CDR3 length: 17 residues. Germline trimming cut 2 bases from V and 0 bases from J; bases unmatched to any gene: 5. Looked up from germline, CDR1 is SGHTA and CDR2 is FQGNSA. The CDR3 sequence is CASSLSGGGDSYNEQFF. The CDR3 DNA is TGTGCCAGCAGCTTAAGCGGCGGGGGGGACTCCTACAATGAGCAGTTCTTC. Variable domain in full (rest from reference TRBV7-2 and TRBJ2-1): GAGVSQSPSNKVTEKGKDVELRCDPISGHTALYWYRQSLGQGLEFLIYFQGNSAPDKSGLPSDRFSAERTGGSVSTLTIQRTQQEDSAVYLCASSLSGGGDSYNEQFFGPGTRLTVL.

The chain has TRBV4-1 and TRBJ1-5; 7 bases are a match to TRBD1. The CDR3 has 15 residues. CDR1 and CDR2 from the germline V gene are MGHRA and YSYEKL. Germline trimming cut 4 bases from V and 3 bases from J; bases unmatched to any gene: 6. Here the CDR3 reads CASSRQGGPNQPQHF. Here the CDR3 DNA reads TGCGCCAGCAGCCGACAGGGAGGCCCCAATCAGCCCCAGCATTTT.